Each of the 14 T cell receptor beta chains below was sequenced from the same sample in a study of blood T cell repertoires in COVID-19. Generated by immunoSEQ multiplex PCR, the TCRdb table keeps only in-frame clones and is missing some. This sample yields 150,000 to 200,000 clones, of which roughly 86% are seen a single time; roughly 7% belongs to the top ten. Sequencing was done on a sample of peripheral blood. The source is an elderly woman in a cohort sampled during active or convalescent COVID-19.

The chain links TRBV6-1 to TRBJ1-5; TRBD1 is a possible D gene (5 bases). The CDR3 covers 15 residues. CDR1 MNHNS and CDR2 SASEGT come from the germline V gene. V shed 2 bases and J shed 5 bases, with 13 bases lying between them. The DNA of the CDR3 is TGTGCCAGCAGTGAATTCGGGGGGTCGGATCAGCCCCAGCATTTT. Its translation: CASSEFGGSDQPQHF.

The chain has TRBV19 and TRBJ1-4, with 9 bases identical to TRBD1. There are 15 residues in the CDR3. The junction had 10 bases not matched to a gene; V was cut back by 7 bases and J by 7 bases. The germline gives CDR1 LNHDA, CDR2 SQIVND (reference sequence). In DNA, the CDR3 is TGTGCCAGTAACACGGGACAGGGAATTAGTGAAAAACTGTTTTTT. Its protein product is CASNTGQGISEKLFF.

V is TRBV2 and J is TRBJ1-1; no definite D call. This CDR3 region has 13 residues. Germline V gives CDR1 SNHLY, CDR2 FYNNEI. The germline V and J ends were trimmed by 5 bases and 5 bases, with 12 bases remaining between them. Here the CDR3 DNA reads TGTGCCAGCAGTCCCCCGGGAGGAACTGAAGCTTTCTTT. Amino acids: CASSPPGGTEAFF. The entire variable domain, with the rest obtained from reference TRBV2 and TRBJ1-1, is as follows: EPEVTQTPSHQVTQMGQEVILRCVPISNHLYFYWYRQILGQKVEFLVSFYNNEISEKSEIFDDQFSVERPDGSNFTLKIRSTKLEDSAMYFCASSPPGGTEAFFGQGTRLTVV.

This clone was detected once. This chain joins TRBV7-9 and TRBJ1-4; a possible D gene is TRBD1 (5 bases). Trimming pared 5 bases from V and 8 bases from J, leaving 12 bases between. The CDR3 runs 13 residues. CDR1 and CDR2 from the germline V gene are SEHNR and FQNEAQ (reference sequence). The DNA of the CDR3 is TGTGCCAGCAGCGAAGCGGGGGGAGAAAAACTGTTTTTT. Amino acid sequence: CASSEAGGEKLFF.

Here the CDR3 reads CASSLEAGAEAFF. In nucleotides, the CDR3 is TGTGCCAGCAGCTTGGAAGCAGGGGCTGAAGCTTTCTTT. V usage is TRBV5-8 and J usage is TRBJ1-1; a possible D gene is TRBD1 (6 bases). Germline V gene lookup returns CDR1 SGHTS and CDR2 YDEGEE. The CDR3 is 13 amino acids. V lost 0 bases and J 6 bases, leaving 9 bases between the germline ends.

The CDR3 protein is CASSRDTTDTQYF. The CDR3 DNA is TGCGCCAGCAGTAGGGACACCACAGATACGCAGTATTTT. The chain couples TRBV10-1 to TRBJ2-3, with D possibly TRBD1 on 6 matching bases. Trimming took 5 bases from V and 2 from J, leaving 8 bases between them. The CDR3 spans 13 residues. Germline V gene data show CDR1 as WNHNN and CDR2 as SYGVQD (reference sequence).

The chain joins TRBV4-1 to TRBJ1-1; D perhaps matches TRBD1 (5 bases). CDR1 is MGHRA and CDR2 is YSYEKL in the germline V gene. The CDR3 extends over 15 amino acids. Between the trimmed V and J ends, which lost 5 bases and 4 bases, there was a span of 17 bases. This CDR3 reads CASSSWEGTGTEAFF. The CDR3 DNA reads as TGCGCCAGCAGCTCCTGGGAGGGGACGGGCACTGAAGCTTTCTTT.

The table lists this clone with a few counts. The V gene is TRBV19, the J gene TRBJ1-1, with 8 bases aligning to TRBD1. This CDR3 spans 14 amino acids. Germline V lookup: CDR1 LNHDA, CDR2 SQIVND (reference sequence). J lost 5 bases, V lost 7 bases, and 9 bases had no gene match. The CDR3 is CASTPTGAWTEAFF. The DNA for the CDR3 is TGTGCCAGTACCCCGACAGGGGCCTGGACTGAAGCTTTCTTT.

This chain connects TRBV5-1 to TRBJ2-7, with 8 bases matching TRBD2. There are 16 residues in the CDR3. V was clipped by 0 bases and J by 2 bases; unmatched bases: 7. Germline V gives CDR1 SGHRS, CDR2 YFSETQ. CDR3 protein: CASSLAVLAEAYEQYF. The CDR3 DNA reads TGCGCCAGCAGCTTGGCAGTACTAGCGGAAGCCTACGAGCAGTACTTC. The full variable domain, rest sourced from reference TRBV5-1 and TRBJ2-7, is KAGVTQTPRYLIKTRGQQVTLSCSPISGHRSVSWYQQTPGQGLQFLFEYFSETQRNKGNFPGRFSGRQFSNSRSEMNVSTLELGDSALYLCASSLAVLAEAYEQYFGPGTRLTVT.

The rearrangement links TRBV11-2 to TRBJ1-4; D unresolved. This CDR3 has 13 amino acids. V was trimmed by 3 bases and J by 8 bases, leaving 10 bases between them. CDR1 is SGHAT and CDR2 is FQNNGV in the germline V gene. The CDR3, as DNA: TGTGCCAGCAGCTTGTTTGCGGGGGAAAAACTGTTTTTT. This translates into CASSLFAGEKLFF.

The chain carries TRBV7-2 and TRBJ2-7; 13 bases map to TRBD2. Looked up from germline, CDR1 is SGHTA and CDR2 is FQGNSA. Unmatched junction bases numbered 8, after V lost 5 bases and J lost 7 bases. This CDR3 spans 15 amino acids. In nucleotides, the CDR3 is TGTGCCAGCAGCCTCGGGACTAGCGGGGCTGGGGAGCAGTACTTC. This translates into CASSLGTSGAGEQYF.

The chain recombines TRBV18 with TRBJ2-3; 10 bases are a match to TRBD2. Germline CDR1 reads KGHSH; CDR2 reads LQKENI. This CDR3 spans 16 amino acids. V dropped 3 bases and J dropped 1; count of bases not matched to a gene: 4. The CDR3 DNA reads as TGTGCCAGCTCACCGGGACTAGCGCAGCGCACAGATACGCAGTATTTT. Protein sequence: CASSPGLAQRTDTQYF.

The chain carries TRBV27 and TRBJ2-4, with D tentatively TRBD1 (6 bases). The CDR3 has 16 amino acids. The germline V and J ends were trimmed by 4 bases and 1 base, with 14 bases remaining between them. Germline CDR1 is MNHEY and CDR2 is SMNVEV (reference sequence). CDR3 coding DNA: TGTGCCAGCAGTTCACTGACCCAGGGGGCCAAAAACATTCAGTACTTC. The encoded protein is CASSSLTQGAKNIQYF.

The chain combines TRBV19 with TRBJ1-1; 7 bases map to TRBD1. The CDR3 runs 16 residues. Unmatched junction bases numbered 9, after V lost 5 bases and J lost 0 bases. Germline values: CDR1 LNHDA, CDR2 SQIVND (reference sequence). CDR3 protein: CASSLPPGQMNTEAFF. DNA of the CDR3: TGTGCCAGTAGTCTCCCACCGGGACAGATGAACACTGAAGCTTTCTTT. Using reference TRBV19 and TRBJ1-1 for the parts outside the CDR3, the full variable domain is DGGITQSPKYLFRKEGQNVTLSCEQNLNHDAMYWYRQDPGQGLRLIYYSQIVNDFQKGDIAEGYSVSREKKESFPLTVTSAQKNPTAFYLCASSLPPGQMNTEAFFGQGTRLTVV.